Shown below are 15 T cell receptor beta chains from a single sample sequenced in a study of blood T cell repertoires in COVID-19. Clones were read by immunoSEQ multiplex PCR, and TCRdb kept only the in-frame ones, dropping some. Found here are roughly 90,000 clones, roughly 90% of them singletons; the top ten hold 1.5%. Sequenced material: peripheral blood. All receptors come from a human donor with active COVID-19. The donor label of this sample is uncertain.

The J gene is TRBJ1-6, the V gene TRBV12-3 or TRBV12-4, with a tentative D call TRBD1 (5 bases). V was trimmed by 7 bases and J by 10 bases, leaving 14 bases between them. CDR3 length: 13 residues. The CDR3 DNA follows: TGTGCCAGCACCACTATGACAGACTCACCCCTCCACTTT. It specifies CASTTMTDSPLHF.

In DNA form, the CDR3 reads TGCGCCAGCAGCTCCGCGCGGGAATACGAGACCCAGTACTTC. Its protein product is CASSSAREYETQYF. The rearrangement uses TRBV5-1 and TRBJ2-5; D is perhaps TRBD2 (6 bases). Trimming left V 3 bases short and J 5 bases short, with 14 bases between. The CDR3 is 14 amino acids. Germline loops: CDR1 SGHRS, CDR2 YFSETQ.

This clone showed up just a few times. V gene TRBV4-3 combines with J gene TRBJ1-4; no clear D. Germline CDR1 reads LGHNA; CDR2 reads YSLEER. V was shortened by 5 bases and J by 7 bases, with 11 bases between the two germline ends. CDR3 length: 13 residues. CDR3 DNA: TGCGCCAGCAGCTCCTATCGAGGTGAAAAACTGTTTTTT. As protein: CASSSYRGEKLFF.

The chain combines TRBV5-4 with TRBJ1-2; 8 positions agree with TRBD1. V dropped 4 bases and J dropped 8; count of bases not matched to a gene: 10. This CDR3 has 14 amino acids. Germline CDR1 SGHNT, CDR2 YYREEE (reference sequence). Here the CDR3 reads CASSNRQGLRGYTF. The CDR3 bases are TGTGCCAGCAGCAACCGACAGGGGCTAAGGGGCTACACCTTC.

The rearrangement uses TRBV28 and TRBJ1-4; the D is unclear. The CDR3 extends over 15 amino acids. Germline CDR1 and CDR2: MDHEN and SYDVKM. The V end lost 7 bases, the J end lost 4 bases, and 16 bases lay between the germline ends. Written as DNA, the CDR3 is TGTGCCAGCACCGATACGAGGGATATTAATGAAAAACTGTTTTTT. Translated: CASTDTRDINEKLFF. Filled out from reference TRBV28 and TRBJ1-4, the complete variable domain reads DVKVTQSSRYLVKRTGEKVFLECVQDMDHENMFWYRQDPGLGLRLIYFSYDVKMKEKGDIPEGYSVSREKKERFSLILESASTNQTSMYLCASTDTRDINEKLFFGSGTQLSVL.

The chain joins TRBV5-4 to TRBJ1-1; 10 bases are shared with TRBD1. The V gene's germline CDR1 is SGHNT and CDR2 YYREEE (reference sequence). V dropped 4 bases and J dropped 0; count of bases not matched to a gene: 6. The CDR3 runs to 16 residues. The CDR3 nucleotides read TGTGCCAGCAGCCCGGGACAGGGGAAAATGAACACTGAAGCTTTCTTT. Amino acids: CASSPGQGKMNTEAFF. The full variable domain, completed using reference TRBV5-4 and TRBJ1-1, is ETGVTQSPTHLIKTRGQQVTLRCSSQSGHNTVSWYQQALGQGPQFIFQYYREEENGRGNFPPRFSGLQFPNYSSELNVNALELDDSALYLCASSPGQGKMNTEAFFGQGTRLTVV.

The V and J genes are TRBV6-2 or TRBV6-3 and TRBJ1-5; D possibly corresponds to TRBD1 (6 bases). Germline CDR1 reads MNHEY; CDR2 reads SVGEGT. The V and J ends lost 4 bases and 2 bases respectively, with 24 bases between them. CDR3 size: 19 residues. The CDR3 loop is CASSFDRRIPSPGNQPQHF. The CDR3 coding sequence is TGTGCCAGCAGTTTTGACAGGCGTATTCCTTCGCCTGGCAATCAGCCCCAGCATTTT.

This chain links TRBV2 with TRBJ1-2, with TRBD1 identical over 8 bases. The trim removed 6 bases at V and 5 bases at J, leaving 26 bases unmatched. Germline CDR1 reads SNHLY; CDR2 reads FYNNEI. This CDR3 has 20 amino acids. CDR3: CASSRPSFGTGRRDPYGYTF. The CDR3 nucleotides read TGTGCCAGCAGCCGACCAAGCTTCGGGACAGGCAGACGGGATCCATATGGCTACACCTTC.

This CDR3 reads CASSQVGGGDTDTQYF. The CDR3 coding sequence is TGTGCCAGCAGCCAAGTAGGCGGGGGGGACACAGATACGCAGTATTTT. The chain uses TRBV4-2 and TRBJ2-3; TRBD2 agrees at 9 bases. The CDR3 is 16 residues long. V was pared by 1 base and J by 2 bases, with 4 bases of the junction left unmatched. From germline, CDR1 is LGHNA and CDR2 YNFKEQ.

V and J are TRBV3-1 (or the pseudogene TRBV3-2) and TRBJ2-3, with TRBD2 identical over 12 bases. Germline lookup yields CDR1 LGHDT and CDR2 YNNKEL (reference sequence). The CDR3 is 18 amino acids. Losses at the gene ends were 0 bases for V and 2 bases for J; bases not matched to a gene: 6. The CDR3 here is CASSQDSTSGGYTDTQYF. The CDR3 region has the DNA TGTGCCAGCAGCCAAGATTCAACTAGCGGGGGGTACACAGATACGCAGTATTTT.

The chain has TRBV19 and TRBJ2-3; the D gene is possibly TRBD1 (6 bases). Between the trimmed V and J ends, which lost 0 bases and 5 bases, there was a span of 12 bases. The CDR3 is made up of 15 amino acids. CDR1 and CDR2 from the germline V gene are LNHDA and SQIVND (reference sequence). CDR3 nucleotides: TGTGCCAGTAGTATAGATTCAGGGGCAGGAGATACGCAGTATTTT. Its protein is CASSIDSGAGDTQYF. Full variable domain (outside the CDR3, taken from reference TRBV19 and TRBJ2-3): DGGITQSPKYLFRKEGQNVTLSCEQNLNHDAMYWYRQDPGQGLRLIYYSQIVNDFQKGDIAEGYSVSREKKESFPLTVTSAQKNPTAFYLCASSIDSGAGDTQYFGPGTRLTVL.

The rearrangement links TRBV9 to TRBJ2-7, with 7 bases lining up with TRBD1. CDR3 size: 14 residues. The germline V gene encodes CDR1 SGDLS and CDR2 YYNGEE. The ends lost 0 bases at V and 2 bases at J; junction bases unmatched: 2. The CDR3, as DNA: TGTGCCAGCAGCGTAGGACAGGGCCCCTACGAGCAGTACTTC. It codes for CASSVGQGPYEQYF.

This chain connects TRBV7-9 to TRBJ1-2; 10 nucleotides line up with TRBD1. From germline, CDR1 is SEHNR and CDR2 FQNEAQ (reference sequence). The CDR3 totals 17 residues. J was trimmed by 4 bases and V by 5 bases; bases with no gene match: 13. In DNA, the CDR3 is TGTGCCAGCAGCGCCAAGGACAGGGGGGGAAGTATCTATGGCTACACCTTC. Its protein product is CASSAKDRGGSIYGYTF.

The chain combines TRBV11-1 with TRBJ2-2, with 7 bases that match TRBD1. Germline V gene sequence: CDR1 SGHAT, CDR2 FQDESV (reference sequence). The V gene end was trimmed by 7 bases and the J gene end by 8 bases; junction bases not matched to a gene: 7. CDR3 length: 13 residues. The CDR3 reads CASKRTGRGELFF. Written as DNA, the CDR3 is TGTGCCAGCAAAAGGACAGGTAGAGGGGAGCTGTTTTTT.

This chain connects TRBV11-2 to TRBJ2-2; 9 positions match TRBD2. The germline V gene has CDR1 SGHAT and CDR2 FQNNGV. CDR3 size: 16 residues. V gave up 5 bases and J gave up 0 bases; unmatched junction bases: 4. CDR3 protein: CASSPVAGANTGELFF. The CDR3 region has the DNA TGTGCCAGCAGCCCAGTAGCGGGGGCGAACACCGGGGAGCTGTTTTTT.